The 2 T cell receptor beta chains below all came from one sample that was sequenced in a study of tumour-infiltrating T cells in Burkitt lymphoma. Sequencing was performed with immunoSEQ multiplex PCR; in TCRdb, only in-frame clones are kept and a portion is missing. Found here are 4,500 to 5,000 clones, about 13% of them singletons; the top ten hold under 30%. Sequences were obtained from tumor tissue. These receptors all come from a human donor with Burkitt lymphoma.

In this sample, this clone turned up a few times. This chain joins TRBV28 and TRBJ2-7; TRBD2 aligns across 10 bases. Germline-derived CDR1 and CDR2 are MDHEN and SYDVKM. J lost 3 bases, V lost 7 bases, and 6 bases had no gene match. The length of the CDR3 is 14 residues. For the CDR3, the DNA is TGTGCCAGCACTCCGGGACTAGCGCTCTACGAGCAGTACTTC. This codes for CASTPGLALYEQYF.

In this sample, this clone turned up a few times. This chain joins TRBV7-9 and TRBJ1-5; no clear D gene. V lost 5 bases, J lost 3 bases, and 5 bases lay in between. The CDR3 has 12 residues. Germline V CDR1 and CDR2: SEHNR, FQNEAQ (reference sequence). The CDR3 sequence: CASSADNQPQHF. CDR3 in DNA: TGTGCCAGCAGCGCGGACAATCAGCCCCAGCATTTT. The full variable domain, its missing parts supplied by reference TRBV7-9 and TRBJ1-5, is DTGVSQNPRHKITKRGQNVTFRCDPISEHNRLYWYRQTLGQGPEFLTYFQNEAQLEKSRLLSDRFSAERPKGSFSTLEIQRTEQGDSAMYLCASSADNQPQHFGDGTRLSIL.